These 14 T cell receptor beta chains were all obtained from the same sample, sequenced in a study of shared clonotypes between healthy human individuals. This table comes from immunoSEQ multiplex PCR, and its TCRdb copy is limited to in-frame clones, with some not included. The repertoire holds approximately 2,300,000 clones, with approximately 90% as singletons. Material for sequencing was naive CD4+ T cells from PBMCs. Subset in this sample: CD45RA+ positively selected. Receptors were obtained from a young man in good health. Some clones in this sample may be carry-over from other donors' samples.

This clone was seen only once. The chain links TRBV28 to TRBJ1-2; tentative D call: TRBD1 (5 bases). The germline V and J ends were trimmed by 5 bases and 0 bases, with 13 bases remaining between them. This CDR3 is built from 15 residues. CDR1 MDHEN and CDR2 SYDVKM come from the germline V gene. The CDR3 protein is CASSGHSGANYGYTF. The CDR3 bases are TGTGCCAGCAGTGGACATTCGGGGGCTAACTATGGCTACACCTTC.

The V call is TRBV18, the J call TRBJ2-7, with 10 positions matching TRBD2. From germline, CDR1 is KGHSH and CDR2 LQKENI. The CDR3 totals 15 residues. The V segment lost 4 bases and the J segment 3 bases; nucleotides outside the gene matches: 6. In DNA form, the CDR3 reads TGTGCCAGCTCACTCACTAGCGGGGTAAACTACGAGCAGTACTTC. Translated, it gives CASSLTSGVNYEQYF.

This chain uses TRBV4-1 with TRBJ1-1; weak D call: TRBD1 (5 bases). Germline CDR1 and CDR2: MGHRA and YSYEKL. The V end lost 3 bases, the J end lost 0 bases, and 11 bases lay between the germline ends. The CDR3 is 15 residues long. The CDR3 loop is CASSQPTVMNTEAFF. The CDR3 nucleotides are TGCGCCAGCAGCCAGCCGACAGTTATGAACACTGAAGCTTTCTTT.

V gene TRBV4-3 combines with J gene TRBJ2-2; 13 nucleotides agree with TRBD2. From germline, CDR1 is LGHNA and CDR2 YSLEER. The V segment lost 4 bases and the J segment 4 bases; nucleotides outside the gene matches: 6. The CDR3 spans 17 residues. The CDR3 sequence is CASSPGLAGFSTGELFF. The CDR3 region has the DNA TGCGCCAGCAGCCCGGGACTAGCGGGATTCAGCACCGGGGAGCTGTTTTTT.

The rearrangement joins TRBV6-6 to TRBJ2-7; D remains unclear. The germline V gene has CDR1 MNHNY and CDR2 SVGAGI (reference sequence). The CDR3 spans 16 residues. Trimming left V 0 bases short and J 0 bases short, with 12 bases between. As DNA, the CDR3 is TGTGCCAGCAGTTACTCGACGGATATTTACTCCTACGAGCAGTACTTC. Protein: CASSYSTDIYSYEQYF.

The genes are TRBV28 and TRBJ2-1; D is undetermined. CDR1 and CDR2 from the germline V gene are MDHEN and SYDVKM. The CDR3 length is 13 residues. V lost 4 bases, J lost 6 bases, and 10 bases lay in between. The CDR3 sequence is CASSSLLVNEQFF. For the CDR3, the DNA is TGTGCCAGCAGTTCCCTCCTAGTCAATGAGCAGTTCTTC.

The CDR3 loop is CASSLVMPYEQYF. Written as DNA, the CDR3 is TGTGCCAGCAGCCTCGTGATGCCCTACGAGCAGTACTTC. This chain uses TRBV7-2 with TRBJ2-7; D unclear. The CDR3 covers 13 residues. The germline gives CDR1 SGHTA, CDR2 FQGNSA. Trimming removed 5 bases at V and 2 bases at J, with 10 bases between.

The J gene is TRBJ2-3, the V gene TRBV29-1; 7 nucleotides match TRBD1. Germline trimming cut 4 bases from V and 2 bases from J; bases unmatched to any gene: 6. Per germline, CDR1 SQVTM and CDR2 ANQGSEA. This CDR3 region has 14 residues. The CDR3 DNA sequence: TGCAGCGTTGGCCCGGGACAGTACACAGATACGCAGTATTTT. It translates to CSVGPGQYTDTQYF.

The gene calls are TRBV29-1 and TRBJ2-3, with D perhaps being TRBD1 or TRBD2 (5 bases each). V was pared by 6 bases and J by 5 bases, with 18 bases between. CDR1 SQVTM and CDR2 ANQGSEA come from the germline V gene. The CDR3 is 14 amino acids. CDR3 protein: CSVDKEGRVDTQYF. The CDR3 DNA follows: TGCAGCGTCGACAAAGAGGGGCGGGTAGATACGCAGTATTTT.

The rearrangement uses TRBV5-1 and TRBJ2-3; possible D gene TRBD2, 5 bases. The germline V and J ends were trimmed by 1 base and 5 bases, with 14 bases remaining between them. The CDR3 has 15 amino acids. The germline CDR1 and CDR2 sequences are SGHRS and YFSETQ. The CDR3 spells CASSLNGNYEDTQYF. The CDR3 nucleotides are TGCGCCAGCAGCTTGAACGGGAATTACGAAGATACGCAGTATTTT.

The chain joins TRBV6-5 to TRBJ2-7; 8 positions match TRBD2. Per germline, CDR1 MNHEY and CDR2 SVGAGI. V was clipped by 5 bases and J by 2 bases; unmatched bases: 8. The CDR3 is made up of 15 amino acids. The CDR3: CASSKNSGNPYEQYF. In DNA form, the CDR3 reads TGTGCCAGCAGTAAGAATAGCGGGAACCCCTACGAGCAGTACTTC.

Only a few counts were recorded for this clone. The genes are TRBV14 and TRBJ2-7, with no clear D. There are 13 residues in the CDR3. Trimming removed 5 bases at V and 3 bases at J, with 11 bases between. Germline loops: CDR1 SGHDN, CDR2 FVKESK. The CDR3 DNA sequence: TGTGCCAGCAGCAGCTGGTCCTACTACGAGCAGTACTTC. The encoded protein is CASSSWSYYEQYF.

A few counts support this clone. The sample contains more than one DNA sequence encoding this CDR3. This chain uses TRBV5-1 with TRBJ2-5, with D tentatively TRBD1 or TRBD2 (6 bases each). Germline V gives CDR1 SGHRS, CDR2 YFSETQ. The ends were cut back, 0 bases at V and 1 base at J, with 7 bases in the middle. The CDR3 loop spans 14 amino acids. For the CDR3, the DNA is TGCGCCAGCAGCTTGGGGGGGGCCCAAGAGACCCAGTACTTC. This encodes CASSLGGAQETQYF.

The chain employs TRBV5-1 and TRBJ1-1; TRBD1 is a possible D gene (6 bases). Germline CDR1 SGHRS, CDR2 YFSETQ. The CDR3 is 17 residues long. Between the trimmed V and J ends, which lost 0 bases and 2 bases, there was a span of 17 bases. The CDR3 DNA sequence: TGCGCCAGCAGCTTGGGGGAGGACTGGGGGCAAAACACTGAAGCTTTCTTT. As protein: CASSLGEDWGQNTEAFF.